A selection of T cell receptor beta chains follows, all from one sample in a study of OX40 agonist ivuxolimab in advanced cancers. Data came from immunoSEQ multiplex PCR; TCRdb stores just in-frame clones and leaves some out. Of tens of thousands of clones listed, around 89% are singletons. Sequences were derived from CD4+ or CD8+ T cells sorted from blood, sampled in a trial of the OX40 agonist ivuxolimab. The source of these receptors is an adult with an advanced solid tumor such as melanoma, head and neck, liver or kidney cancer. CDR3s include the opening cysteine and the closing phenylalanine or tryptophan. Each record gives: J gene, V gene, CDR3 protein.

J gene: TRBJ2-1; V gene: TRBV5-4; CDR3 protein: CASSIPSDYQQTNEQFF
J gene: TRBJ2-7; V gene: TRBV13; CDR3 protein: CASSSPGTGSYEQYF
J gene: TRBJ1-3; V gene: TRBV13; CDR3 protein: CASSPRPGTGHSSGNTIYF
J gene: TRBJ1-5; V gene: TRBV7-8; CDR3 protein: CASSLAVGYSNQPQHF
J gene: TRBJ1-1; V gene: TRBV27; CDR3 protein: CASSAPGQGNTEAFF
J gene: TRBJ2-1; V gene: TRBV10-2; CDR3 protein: CAGSGSPYNEQFF
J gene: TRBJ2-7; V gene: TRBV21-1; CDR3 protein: CASSTLRDYYEQYF
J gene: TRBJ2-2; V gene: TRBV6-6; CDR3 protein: CASSLAGGPRGELFF
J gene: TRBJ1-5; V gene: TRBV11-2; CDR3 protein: CASSLGGAFQPQHF
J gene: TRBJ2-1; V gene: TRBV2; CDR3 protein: CASSDKALAGYNEQFF
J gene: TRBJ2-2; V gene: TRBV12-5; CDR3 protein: CASGLVRSGEDTTGELFF
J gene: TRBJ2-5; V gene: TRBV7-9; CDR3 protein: CASSLASGRETQYF
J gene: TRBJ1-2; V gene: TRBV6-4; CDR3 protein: CASSETRGYGYTF
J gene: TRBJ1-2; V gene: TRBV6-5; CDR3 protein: CASSSGAYGYTF
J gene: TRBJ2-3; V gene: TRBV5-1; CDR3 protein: CASSQEAVPGDTQYF
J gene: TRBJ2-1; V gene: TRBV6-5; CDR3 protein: CASRSNREFF
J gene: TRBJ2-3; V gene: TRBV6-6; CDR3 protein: CASSLLSGRTDTQYF
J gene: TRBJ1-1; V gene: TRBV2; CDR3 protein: CASMSQGRVTEAFF
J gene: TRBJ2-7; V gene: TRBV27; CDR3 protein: CASSLYPEYEQYF
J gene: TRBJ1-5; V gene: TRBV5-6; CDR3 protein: CASSLWGDQPQHF
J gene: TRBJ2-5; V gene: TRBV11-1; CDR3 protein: CASSPTGLEETQYF
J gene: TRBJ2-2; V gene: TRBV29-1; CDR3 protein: CSVEPIIAGEYPGELFF
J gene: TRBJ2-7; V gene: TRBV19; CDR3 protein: CASSPAGTSSYEQYF
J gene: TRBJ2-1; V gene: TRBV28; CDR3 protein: CASSPDVIGEQFF
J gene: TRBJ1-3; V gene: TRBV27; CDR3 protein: CASSPHRSGNTIYF
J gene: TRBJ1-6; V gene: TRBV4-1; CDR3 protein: CASSQDRGGGNSPLHF
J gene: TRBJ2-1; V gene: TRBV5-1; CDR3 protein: CASSLPAYNEQFF
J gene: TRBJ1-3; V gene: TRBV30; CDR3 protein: CAWSISGNTIYF
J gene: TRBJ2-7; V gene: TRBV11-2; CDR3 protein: CASSLGVTYEQYF
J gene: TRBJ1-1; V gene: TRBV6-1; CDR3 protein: CASSARGLNTEAFF
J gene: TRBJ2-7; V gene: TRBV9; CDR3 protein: CASSGGMTGDSVHEQYF
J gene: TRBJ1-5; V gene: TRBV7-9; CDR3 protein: CASSIGVNNQPQHF